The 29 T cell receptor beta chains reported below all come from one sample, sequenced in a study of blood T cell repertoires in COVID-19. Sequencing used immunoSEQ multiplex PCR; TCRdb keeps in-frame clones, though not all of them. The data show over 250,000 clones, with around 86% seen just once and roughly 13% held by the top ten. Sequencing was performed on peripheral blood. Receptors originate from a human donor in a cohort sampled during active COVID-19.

Here the CDR3 DNA reads TGTGCCAGCTCAAGGACTAGCGCGAATGAGCAGTTCTTC. It yields the protein CASSRTSANEQFF. This sequence joins TRBV18 and TRBJ2-1, with 9 bases aligning to TRBD2. Germline CDR1 and CDR2: KGHSH and LQKENI. The CDR3 has 13 residues. Trimming took 5 bases from V and 7 from J; bases not matched to a gene: 3.

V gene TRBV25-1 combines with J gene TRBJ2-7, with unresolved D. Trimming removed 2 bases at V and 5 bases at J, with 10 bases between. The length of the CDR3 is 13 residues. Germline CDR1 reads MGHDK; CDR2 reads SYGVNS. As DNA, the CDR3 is TGTGCCAGCAGTGAAGAGGCACCCCACGAGCAGTACTTC. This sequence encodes CASSEEAPHEQYF.

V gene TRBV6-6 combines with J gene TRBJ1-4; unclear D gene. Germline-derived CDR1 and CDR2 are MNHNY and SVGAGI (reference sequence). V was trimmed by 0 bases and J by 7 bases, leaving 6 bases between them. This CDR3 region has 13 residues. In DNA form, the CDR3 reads TGTGCCAGCAGTTACTCGATGGCTGAAAAACTGTTTTTT. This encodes CASSYSMAEKLFF.

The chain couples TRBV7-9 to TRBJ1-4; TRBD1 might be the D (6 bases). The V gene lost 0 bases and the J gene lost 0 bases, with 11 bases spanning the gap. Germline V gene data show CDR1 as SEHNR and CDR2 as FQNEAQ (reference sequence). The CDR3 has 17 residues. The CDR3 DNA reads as TGTGCCAGCAGCTTAGCACAGGGTGTTACAACTAATGAAAAACTGTTTTTT. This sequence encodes CASSLAQGVTTNEKLFF.

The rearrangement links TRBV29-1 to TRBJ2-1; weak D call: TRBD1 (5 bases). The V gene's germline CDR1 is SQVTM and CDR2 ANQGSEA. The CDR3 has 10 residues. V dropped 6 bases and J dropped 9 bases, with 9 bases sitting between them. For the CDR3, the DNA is TGCAGCGTCAGGGAAATTGAGCAGTTCTTC. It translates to CSVREIEQFF.

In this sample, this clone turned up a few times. CDR3 nucleotide sequence: TGTGCCAGCAGTTTATTGACTAGCGGGAGGTACGAGCAGTACTTC. Its protein product is CASSLLTSGRYEQYF. The J gene is TRBJ2-7, the V gene TRBV28; 13 bases are shared with TRBD2. CDR3 length: 15 residues. V was pared by 1 base and J by 4 bases, with 1 base of the junction left unmatched. Germline CDR1 reads MDHEN; CDR2 reads SYDVKM.

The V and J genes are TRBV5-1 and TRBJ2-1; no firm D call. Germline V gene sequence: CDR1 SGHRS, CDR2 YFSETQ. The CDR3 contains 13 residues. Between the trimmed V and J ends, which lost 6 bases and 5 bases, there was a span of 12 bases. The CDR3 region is CASKRAENNEQFF. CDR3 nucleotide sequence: TGCGCCAGCAAAAGAGCTGAGAACAATGAGCAGTTCTTC.

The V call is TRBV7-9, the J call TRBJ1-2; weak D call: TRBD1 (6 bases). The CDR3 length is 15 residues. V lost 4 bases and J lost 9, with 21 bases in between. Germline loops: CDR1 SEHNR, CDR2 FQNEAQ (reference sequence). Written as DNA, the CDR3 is TGTGCCAGCAGCTCCTTCGGGGGGGCGGCCATGCGCTACACCTTC. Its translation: CASSSFGGAAMRYTF.

CDR3 in DNA: TGTGCCAGCACCTTCTCTCTAGCGGGGGTCCACGAGCAGTACTTC. As protein: CASTFSLAGVHEQYF. This chain links TRBV18 with TRBJ2-7; 10 bases map to TRBD2. This CDR3 region has 15 residues. CDR1 and CDR2 from the germline V gene are KGHSH and LQKENI. The trim removed 8 bases at V and 5 bases at J, leaving 12 bases unmatched.

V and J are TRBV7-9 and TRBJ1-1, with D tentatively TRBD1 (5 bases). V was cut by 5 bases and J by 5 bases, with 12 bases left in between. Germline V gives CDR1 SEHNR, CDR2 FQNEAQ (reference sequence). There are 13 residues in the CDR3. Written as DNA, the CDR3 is TGTGCCAGCAGCAACCAGGGTAGGACTGAAGCTTTCTTT. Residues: CASSNQGRTEAFF.

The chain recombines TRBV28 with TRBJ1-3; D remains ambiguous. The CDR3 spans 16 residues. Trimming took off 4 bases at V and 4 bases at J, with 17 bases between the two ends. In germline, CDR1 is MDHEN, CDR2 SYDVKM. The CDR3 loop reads CASSSPPGPTGNTIYF. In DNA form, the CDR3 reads TGTGCCAGCAGTTCCCCCCCGGGTCCTACGGGAAACACCATATATTTT.

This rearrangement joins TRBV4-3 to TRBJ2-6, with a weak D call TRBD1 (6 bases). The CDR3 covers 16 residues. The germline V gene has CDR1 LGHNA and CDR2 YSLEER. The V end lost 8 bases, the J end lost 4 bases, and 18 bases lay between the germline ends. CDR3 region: CASSPIQGTGANVLTF. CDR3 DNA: TGCGCCAGCTCCCCAATACAGGGAACCGGGGCCAACGTCCTGACTTTC.

CDR3 DNA: TGTGCCAGCAGTTTATTCGGCAGGGGAAGCAATCAGCCCCAGCATTTT. Residues: CASSLFGRGSNQPQHF. This rearrangement joins TRBV27 to TRBJ1-5; weak D call: TRBD1 (6 bases). The germline V and J ends were trimmed by 1 base and 1 base, with 11 bases remaining between them. Germline CDR1 reads MNHEY; CDR2 reads SMNVEV (reference sequence). This CDR3 region has 16 residues.

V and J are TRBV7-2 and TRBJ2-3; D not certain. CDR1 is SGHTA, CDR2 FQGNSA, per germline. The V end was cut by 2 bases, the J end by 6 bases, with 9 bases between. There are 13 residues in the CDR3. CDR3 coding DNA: TGTGCCAGCAGCTTAAAACTCGCTGATACGCAGTATTTT. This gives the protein CASSLKLADTQYF.

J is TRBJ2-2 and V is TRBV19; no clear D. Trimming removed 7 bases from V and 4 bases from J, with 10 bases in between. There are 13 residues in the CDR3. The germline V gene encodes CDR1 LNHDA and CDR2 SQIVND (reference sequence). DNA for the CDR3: TGTGCCAGTAACAGCCGGATCACCGGGGAGCTGTTTTTT. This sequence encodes CASNSRITGELFF.

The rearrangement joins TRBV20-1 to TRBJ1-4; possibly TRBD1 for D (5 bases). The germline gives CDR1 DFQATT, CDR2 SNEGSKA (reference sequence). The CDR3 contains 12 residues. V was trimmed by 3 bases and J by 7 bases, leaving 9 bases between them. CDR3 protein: CSASGGGEKLFF. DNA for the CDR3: TGCAGTGCTAGTGGGGGGGGTGAAAAACTGTTTTTT.

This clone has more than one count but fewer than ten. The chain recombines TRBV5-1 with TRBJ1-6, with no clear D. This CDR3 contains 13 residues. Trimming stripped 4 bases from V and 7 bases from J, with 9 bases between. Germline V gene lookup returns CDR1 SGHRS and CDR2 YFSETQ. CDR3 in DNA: TGCGCCAGCAGCGAGGCGGTCAATTCACCCCTCCACTTT. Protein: CASSEAVNSPLHF. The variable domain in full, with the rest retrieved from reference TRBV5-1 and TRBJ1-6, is KAGVTQTPRYLIKTRGQQVTLSCSPISGHRSVSWYQQTPGQGLQFLFEYFSETQRNKGNFPGRFSGRQFSNSRSEMNVSTLELGDSALYLCASSEAVNSPLHFGNGTRLTVT.

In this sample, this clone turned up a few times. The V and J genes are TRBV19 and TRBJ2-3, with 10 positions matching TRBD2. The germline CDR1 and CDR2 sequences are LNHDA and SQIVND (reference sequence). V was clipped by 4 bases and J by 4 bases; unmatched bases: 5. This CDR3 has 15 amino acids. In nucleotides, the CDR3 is TGTGCCAGTAGTAAGACTAGCGGGTTATCAGATACGCAGTATTTT. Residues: CASSKTSGLSDTQYF.

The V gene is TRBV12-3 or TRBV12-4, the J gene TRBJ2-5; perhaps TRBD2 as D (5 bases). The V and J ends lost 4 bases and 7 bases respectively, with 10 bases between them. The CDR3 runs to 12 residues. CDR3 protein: CASSSSWGTQYF. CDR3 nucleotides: TGTGCCAGCAGTTCTAGCTGGGGGACCCAGTACTTC.

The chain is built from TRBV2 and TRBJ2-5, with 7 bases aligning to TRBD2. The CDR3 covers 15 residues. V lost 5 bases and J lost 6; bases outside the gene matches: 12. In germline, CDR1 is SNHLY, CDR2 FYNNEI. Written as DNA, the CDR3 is TGTGCCAGCAGTAATAGGGGAGGGACCCGCAAGACCCAGTACTTC. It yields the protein CASSNRGGTRKTQYF.

Written as DNA, the CDR3 is TGTGCCAGCAGTTTTGGAGTTTACGAGCAGTACTTC. Amino acids: CASSFGVYEQYF. V is TRBV3-1 (or the pseudogene TRBV3-2) and J is TRBJ2-7; no clear D. Germline V gene data show CDR1 as LGHDT and CDR2 as YNNKEL (reference sequence). V was trimmed by 6 bases and J by 4 bases, leaving 10 bases between them. The CDR3 has 12 amino acids.

CDR3 in DNA: TGTGCCAGCAGCTTAGGGTCCCTACGCCCGGGACAGAGCTCTGGGGCCAACGTCCTGACTTTC. Protein: CASSLGSLRPGQSSGANVLTF. V gene TRBV7-6 combines with J gene TRBJ2-6, with 7 positions matching TRBD1. The CDR3 has 21 residues. The germline gives CDR1 SGHVS, CDR2 FNYEAQ. V trimming: 1 base; J trimming: 0 bases; junction bases outside the gene matches: 15.

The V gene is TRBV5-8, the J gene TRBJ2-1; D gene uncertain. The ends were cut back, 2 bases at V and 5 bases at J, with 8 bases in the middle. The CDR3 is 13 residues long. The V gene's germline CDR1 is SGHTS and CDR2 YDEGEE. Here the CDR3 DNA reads TGTGCCAGCAGCTTAACGGGTAACAATGAGCAGTTCTTC. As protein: CASSLTGNNEQFF.

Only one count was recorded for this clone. The CDR3 reads CASSLGGRNQPQHF. For the CDR3, the DNA is TGTGCCAGCTCTTTAGGAGGACGCAATCAGCCCCAGCATTTT. J is TRBJ1-5 and V is TRBV11-2; D remains ambiguous. Germline V lookup: CDR1 SGHAT, CDR2 FQNNGV. There are 14 residues in the CDR3. V was pared by 8 bases and J by 2 bases, with 13 bases between.

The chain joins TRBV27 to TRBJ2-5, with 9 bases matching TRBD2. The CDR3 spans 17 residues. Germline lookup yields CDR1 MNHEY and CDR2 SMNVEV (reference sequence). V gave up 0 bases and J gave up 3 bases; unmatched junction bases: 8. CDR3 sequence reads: CASSLSSSGIGEETQYF. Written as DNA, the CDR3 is TGTGCCAGCAGTTTATCGTCTAGCGGGATCGGGGAAGAGACCCAGTACTTC.

CDR3 sequence (DNA): TGTGCCAGCAGTTACGGAGGAGCGGGAGGTACAGATACGCAGTATTTT. It encodes CASSYGGAGGTDTQYF. The chain recombines TRBV6-2 or TRBV6-3 with TRBJ2-3, with 9 bases aligning to TRBD2. V lost 2 bases, J lost 3 bases, and 6 bases stayed unmatched. The CDR3 is 16 amino acids. CDR1 is MNHEY, CDR2 SVGEGT, per germline.

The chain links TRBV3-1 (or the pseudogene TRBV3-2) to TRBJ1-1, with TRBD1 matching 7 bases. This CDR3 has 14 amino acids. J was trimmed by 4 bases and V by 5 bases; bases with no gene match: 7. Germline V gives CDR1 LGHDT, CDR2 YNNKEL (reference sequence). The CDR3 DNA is TGTGCCAGCAGCTACCTATCAGGGGGCACTGAAGCTTTCTTT. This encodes CASSYLSGGTEAFF.

CDR3 in DNA: TGTGCCAGCAGCTTGGCCGGTGCAACTAATGAAAAACTGTTTTTT. It is translated as CASSLAGATNEKLFF. The chain employs TRBV5-4 and TRBJ1-4, with D unclear. Germline CDR1 is SGHNT and CDR2 is YYREEE (reference sequence). CDR3 size: 15 residues. V lost 0 bases, J lost 0 bases, and 6 bases lay in between.

In DNA form, the CDR3 reads TGTGCCACCAGTACAGGGGGCAACTATGGCTACACCTTC. Its translation: CATSTGGNYGYTF. The rearrangement uses TRBV24-1 and TRBJ1-2; TRBD1 matches at 9 bases. Germline V gene lookup returns CDR1 KGHDR and CDR2 SFDVKD. The CDR3 sequence is 13 residues long. With V trimmed by 6 bases and J by 2 bases, 0 bases remained unmatched.